This T cell receptor beta chain was obtained from a study of blood T cell repertoires in COVID-19. Study-level information: The cDNA or gDNA used as material had been derived from T cells, B-cell-depleted T cells, or PBMCs.

This clone was seen only once. Per the authors' pipeline: Amplifying reference gene primers gave estimates of nucleated cell counts. This table comes from immunoSEQ multiplex PCR, and its TCRdb copy is limited to in-frame clones, with some not included. V, J and clone size reflect that table, while D and trimming were determined from the DNA. The repertoire holds around 300,000 clones, with 80% to 95% as singletons. CDR3 length: 19 amino acids. The V gene's germline CDR1 is MNHEY and CDR2 SMNVEV (reference sequence). V was shortened by 6 bases and J by 2 bases, with 27 bases between the two germline ends. Clinical histories supplied by participants themselves formed the basis of cohort assignment. Cohort 3 donors were reported recovered after two negative PCRs, clearance, or symptom resolution.

Source material: PBMCs or T cells enriched from blood (not recorded which). V is TRBV27 and J is TRBJ2-3, with TRBD1 as a possible D gene (6 bases). The clonotype was recovered from a woman aged 25 to 39 who had recovered from COVID-19. CDR3 residues: CASRRTHTGGLRTTDTQYF. The CDR3 region has the DNA TGTGCCAGCAGAAGGACCCACACTGGGGGCCTTAGAACCACAGATACGCAGTATTTT.